What follows is one TCR beta chain and its context. The sample is drawn from a study of shared clonotypes between healthy human individuals. The assay was carried out at the deep level. The data were produced by immunoSEQ multiplex PCR, yet TCRdb's version contains in-frame clones alone and is incomplete. The table includes over 400,000 clones, about 72% detected once. The TCR was taken from a woman aged 40 to 55 in good health. Some clones in this sample may be carry-over from other donors' samples. Sequencing input: PBMCs.

CDR3 bases: TGTGCCAGCAGTTTTCGAACCTCTAGCACAGATACGCAGTATTTT. Translation gives CASSFRTSSTDTQYF. The gene calls are TRBV28 and TRBJ2-3; D is unclear. The CDR3 is 15 amino acids. V gave up 3 bases and J gave up 0 bases, with 10 bases separating them. CDR1 is MDHEN and CDR2 is SYDVKM in the germline V gene.